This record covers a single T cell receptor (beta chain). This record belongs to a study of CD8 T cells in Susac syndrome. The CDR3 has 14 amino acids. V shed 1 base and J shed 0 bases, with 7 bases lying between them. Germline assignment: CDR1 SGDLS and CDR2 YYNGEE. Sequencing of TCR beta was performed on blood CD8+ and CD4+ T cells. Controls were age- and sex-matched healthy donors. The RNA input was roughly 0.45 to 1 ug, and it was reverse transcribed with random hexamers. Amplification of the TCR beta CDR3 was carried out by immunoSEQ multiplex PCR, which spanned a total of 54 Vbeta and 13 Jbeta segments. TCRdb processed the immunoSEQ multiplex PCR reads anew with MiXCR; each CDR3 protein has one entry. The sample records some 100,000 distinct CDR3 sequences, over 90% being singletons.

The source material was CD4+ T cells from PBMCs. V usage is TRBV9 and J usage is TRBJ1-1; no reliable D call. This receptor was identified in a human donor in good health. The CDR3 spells CASSVKDMNTEAFF. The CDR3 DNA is TGTGCCAGCAGCGTAAAGGATATGAACACTGAAGCTTTCTTT.